Shown below are 21 T cell receptor beta chains from a single sample sequenced in a study of cytomegalovirus exposure and HLA in healthy donors. 60 Vbeta and 13 Jbeta primers were used in PCR. Method: immunoSEQ multiplex PCR; TCRdb's copy keeps in-frame clones and lacks some. Among about 120,000 clones listed, 50% to 70% were seen once. Sequenced: PBMCs. The receptors originated from a woman in her thirties or forties in good health and CMV-seropositive.

The chain combines TRBV7-3 with TRBJ2-7; 15 bases map to TRBD2. The ends lost 1 base at V and 6 bases at J; junction bases unmatched: 4. Germline V lookup: CDR1 SGHTA, CDR2 FQGTGA. This CDR3 is 16 amino acids long. CDR3 nucleotides: TGTGCCAGCAGCTTAAACGGGGGACTAGCGGGAGGCGAGCAGTACTTC. As protein: CASSLNGGLAGGEQYF.

In this sample, this clone turned up a few times. This rearrangement joins TRBV4-1 to TRBJ2-1; TRBD1 agrees at 7 bases. The CDR3 loop spans 17 amino acids. Germline V gives CDR1 MGHRA, CDR2 YSYEKL. The J segment lost 0 bases and the V segment lost 2 bases, leaving 7 bases of the junction unmatched. CDR3 region: CASSQLTGISSYNEQFF. CDR3 DNA: TGCGCCAGCAGCCAATTGACAGGGATAAGCTCCTACAATGAGCAGTTCTTC.

The V and J genes are TRBV4-3 and TRBJ2-6; 11 nucleotides agree with TRBD1. Germline V gene sequence: CDR1 LGHNA, CDR2 YSLEER. J was trimmed by 2 bases and V by 1 base; bases with no gene match: 4. This CDR3 is built from 18 residues. The chain's CDR3 is CASSQAGQGVPGANVLTF. The CDR3 bases are TGCGCCAGCAGCCAAGCGGGACAGGGGGTACCTGGGGCCAACGTCCTGACTTTC.

The chain joins TRBV6-5 to TRBJ1-3, with D unclear. The ends were cut back, 2 bases at V and 0 bases at J, with 8 bases in the middle. Per germline, CDR1 MNHEY and CDR2 SVGAGI. The CDR3 covers 15 residues. The CDR3 nucleotides are TGTGCCAGCAGTTACGAGGGTAGCTCTGGAAACACCATATATTTT. It yields the protein CASSYEGSSGNTIYF.

This clone was picked up a small number of times. The chain is built from TRBV7-2 and TRBJ1-1, with D tentatively TRBD1 (5 bases). Germline values: CDR1 SGHTA, CDR2 FQGNSA. The CDR3 is 13 residues long. Trimming left V 4 bases short and J 9 bases short, with 15 bases between. Written as DNA, the CDR3 is TGTGCCAGCAGCTCCCCCCCAGGGCTCCAAGCTTTCTTT. This codes for CASSSPPGLQAFF.

This rearrangement joins TRBV7-3 to TRBJ2-1, with 9 bases identical to TRBD2. The germline gives CDR1 SGHTA, CDR2 FQGTGA. The junction had 8 bases not matched to a gene; V was cut back by 6 bases and J by 2 bases. The CDR3 has 16 residues. This chain's CDR3 is CASSRNSGSTYNEQFF. The DNA of the CDR3 is TGTGCCAGCAGTCGAAATAGCGGGAGTACCTACAATGAGCAGTTCTTC.

V usage is TRBV5-4 and J usage is TRBJ1-1; D is uncertain. The V and J ends lost 2 bases and 7 bases respectively, with 12 bases between them. Germline-derived CDR1 and CDR2 are SGHNT and YYREEE (reference sequence). CDR3 size: 13 residues. CDR3 nucleotides: TGTGCCAGCAGCTTAGAATCTGGCGGTGAAGCTTTCTTT. It specifies CASSLESGGEAFF.

This clone showed up just once. The chain's CDR3 is CASSERPGQWGYGYTF. Here the CDR3 DNA reads TGTGCCAGCAGTGAACGCCCGGGACAGTGGGGCTATGGCTACACCTTC. V and J are TRBV6-1 and TRBJ1-2; 7 nucleotides line up with TRBD1. This CDR3 spans 16 amino acids. Looked up from germline, CDR1 is MNHNS and CDR2 is SASEGT. The ends lost 2 bases at V and 4 bases at J; junction bases unmatched: 10.

The genes are TRBV7-3 and TRBJ1-1; D not certain. Per the germline V gene, CDR1 is SGHTA and CDR2 is FQGTGA. The CDR3 is 13 amino acids. V was clipped by 1 base and J by 4 bases, with 7 bases between them. CDR3 in amino acids: CASSLKGSTEAFF. As DNA, the CDR3 is TGTGCCAGCAGCTTAAAAGGGAGCACTGAAGCTTTCTTT. Looking up the rest from reference TRBV7-3 and TRBJ1-1 gives the full variable domain: GAGVSQTPSNKVTEKGKYVELRCDPISGHTALYWYRQSLGQGPEFLIYFQGTGAADDSGLPNDRFFAVRPEGSVSTLKIQRTERGDSAVYLCASSLKGSTEAFFGQGTRLTVV.

The rearrangement joins TRBV25-1 to TRBJ1-3; D might be TRBD1 (5 bases). Trimming removed 4 bases from V and 1 base from J, with 17 bases in between. Germline V gene data show CDR1 as MGHDK and CDR2 as SYGVNS. The CDR3 is 17 amino acids. CDR3 loop: CASSGAKSTGSGNTIYF. The CDR3 DNA reads TGTGCCAGCAGTGGGGCCAAATCTACAGGTTCTGGAAACACCATATATTTT.

The chain carries TRBV5-4 and TRBJ2-5; D call uncertain. Trimming removed 2 bases from V and 3 bases from J, with 11 bases in between. CDR3 length equals 14 residues. Germline V gene lookup returns CDR1 SGHNT and CDR2 YYREEE (reference sequence). The DNA for the CDR3 is TGTGCCAGCAGCTTAATGTCTACGGAAGAGACCCAGTACTTC. Amino acids: CASSLMSTEETQYF.

The V call is TRBV7-9, the J call TRBJ2-7; 13 bases are shared with TRBD2. The CDR3 loop spans 16 amino acids. CDR1 and CDR2 from the germline V gene are SEHNR and FQNEAQ (reference sequence). The J segment lost 2 bases and the V segment lost 4 bases, leaving 5 bases of the junction unmatched. CDR3 in DNA: TGTGCCAGCAGCTCCCCGACTAGCGGGGGGACCTACGAGCAGTACTTC. Translating gives CASSSPTSGGTYEQYF.

The V call is TRBV19, the J call TRBJ2-5, with 7 bases matching TRBD2. The CDR3 sequence is 15 residues long. From germline, CDR1 is LNHDA and CDR2 SQIVND (reference sequence). Trimming took 3 bases from V and 7 from J; bases not matched to a gene: 11. The CDR3 here is CASSMQTRGGGTQYF. CDR3 bases: TGTGCCAGTAGTATGCAGACCCGTGGGGGGGGGACCCAGTACTTC.

The genes are TRBV4-3 and TRBJ1-2, with D possibly matching TRBD1 (6 bases). Germline CDR1 is LGHNA and CDR2 is YSLEER. The CDR3 is 16 residues long. The V gene lost 0 bases and the J gene lost 7 bases, with 18 bases spanning the gap. The CDR3 DNA sequence: TGCGCCAGCAGCCAAGAATCGGGGGGAGGGGGTGGTGGCTACACCTTC. Residues: CASSQESGGGGGGYTF.

The rearrangement joins TRBV5-4 to TRBJ2-7, with D perhaps TRBD2 (6 bases). Germline V gene lookup returns CDR1 SGHNT and CDR2 YYREEE (reference sequence). Trimming cost V 0 bases and J 3 bases, with 13 bases left between them. This CDR3 comprises 15 residues. The CDR3 loop reads CASSLGAGPFYEQYF. Written as DNA, the CDR3 is TGTGCCAGCAGCTTGGGGGCGGGACCATTCTACGAGCAGTACTTC.

This clone was found a few times. The chain is built from TRBV15 and TRBJ2-1, with 8 nucleotides matching TRBD2. This CDR3 region has 17 residues. V shed 3 bases, J shed 0 bases, and the junction held 7 bases outside the gene matches. Germline V gene sequence: CDR1 LNHNV, CDR2 YYDKDF (reference sequence). CDR3 coding DNA: TGTGCCACCAGCAGGTTTAGCGGGGAGGGCTCCTACAATGAGCAGTTCTTC. It encodes CATSRFSGEGSYNEQFF.

V gene TRBV4-1 combines with J gene TRBJ2-4, with 8 bases matching TRBD2. V shed 2 bases, J shed 9 bases, and the junction held 3 bases outside the gene matches. Germline V gene data show CDR1 as MGHRA and CDR2 as YSYEKL. The CDR3 is made up of 13 amino acids. The CDR3 reads CASSQTGTSIQYF. The CDR3 nucleotides are TGCGCCAGCAGCCAAACAGGGACTAGCATTCAGTACTTC.

The chain joins TRBV30 to TRBJ2-1; 8 bases agree with TRBD2. Germline-derived CDR1 and CDR2 are GTSNPN and SVGIG (reference sequence). V lost 4 bases, J lost 3 bases, and 5 bases stayed unmatched. The CDR3 runs 14 residues. The CDR3 protein is CAWTLAVSYNEQFF. CDR3 nucleotide sequence: TGTGCCTGGACACTAGCGGTGAGCTACAATGAGCAGTTCTTC.

The J gene is TRBJ2-3, the V gene TRBV7-9; 7 nucleotides line up with TRBD2. This CDR3 is built from 17 residues. Per the germline V gene, CDR1 is SEHNR and CDR2 is FQNEAQ (reference sequence). The J segment lost 3 bases and the V segment lost 0 bases, leaving 9 bases of the junction unmatched. The CDR3 is CASSLAGGGSSTDTQYF. In DNA form, the CDR3 reads TGTGCCAGCAGCTTAGCGGGCGGCGGGAGTTCAACAGATACGCAGTATTTT.

This clone has ten or more counts. The gene calls are TRBV2 and TRBJ2-1; D is unresolved. CDR1 and CDR2 from the germline V gene are SNHLY and FYNNEI. Trimming shortened V by 6 bases and J by 2 bases, and 8 bases separated the two germline ends. The CDR3 totals 13 residues. The CDR3 here is CASSIRAYNEQFF. The CDR3 nucleotides read TGTGCCAGCAGCATCCGGGCCTACAATGAGCAGTTCTTC.

The chain employs TRBV7-9 and TRBJ1-5; the match to TRBD1 covers 9 bases. The V and J ends lost 3 bases and 10 bases, in that order; junction bases with no gene match: 13. CDR3 size: 16 residues. Per the germline V gene, CDR1 is SEHNR and CDR2 is FQNEAQ (reference sequence). DNA for the CDR3: TGTGCCAGCAGCTTTGGTGGGGGACAGGGAATTCAACCCCAGCATTTT. It specifies CASSFGGGQGIQPQHF.